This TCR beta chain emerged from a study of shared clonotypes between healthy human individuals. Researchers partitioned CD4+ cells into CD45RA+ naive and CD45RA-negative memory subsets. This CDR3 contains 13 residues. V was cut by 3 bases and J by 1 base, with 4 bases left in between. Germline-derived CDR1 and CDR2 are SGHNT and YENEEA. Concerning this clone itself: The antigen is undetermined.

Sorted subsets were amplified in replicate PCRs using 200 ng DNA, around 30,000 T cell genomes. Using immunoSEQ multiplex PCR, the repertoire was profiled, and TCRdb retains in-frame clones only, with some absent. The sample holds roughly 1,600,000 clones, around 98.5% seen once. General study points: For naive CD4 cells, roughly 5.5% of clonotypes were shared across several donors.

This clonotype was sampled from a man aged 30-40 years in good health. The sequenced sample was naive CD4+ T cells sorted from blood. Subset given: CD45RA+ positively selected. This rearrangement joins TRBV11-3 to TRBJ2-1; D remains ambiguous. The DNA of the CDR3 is TGTGCCAGCAGCTTGTCATCCTACAATGAGCAGTTCTTC. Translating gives CASSLSSYNEQFF.